What follows is one T cell receptor (beta chain) and its context. Its antigen is undetermined. The record originates from a study of cytomegalovirus exposure and HLA in healthy donors. Study-wide findings and caveats: Altogether, some 160 TCR beta chains were recorded as cytomegalovirus-associated.

PCR employed 60 Vbeta and 13 Jbeta primers. Here immunoSEQ multiplex PCR was the method, and the copy in TCRdb shows in-frame clones only, minus some. Here the sample spans a few hundred thousand clones, about nine tenths being singletons. CDR1 SGHRS and CDR2 YFSETQ come from the germline V gene. The CDR3 runs to 14 residues. The germline V and J ends were trimmed by 5 bases and 4 bases, with 15 bases remaining between them. This chain connects TRBV5-1 to TRBJ1-2; D unresolved. This TCR was recovered from a girl between 2 and 10 years old in good health and CMV-seronegative. The sample consisted of PBMCs. CDR3 loop: CASSLTEGVYGYTF. In nucleotides, the CDR3 is TGCGCCAGCAGTCTTACAGAGGGTGTCTATGGCTACACCTTC. The full variable domain, in which reference TRBV5-1 and TRBJ1-2 provide the parts outside the CDR3, is KAGVTQTPRYLIKTRGQQVTLSCSPISGHRSVSWYQQTPGQGLQFLFEYFSETQRNKGNFPGRFSGRQFSNSRSEMNVSTLELGDSALYLCASSLTEGVYGYTFGSGTRLTVV.